Below are 15 T cell receptor beta chains sequenced from a single sample in a study of molecular identifiers for immune sequencing clone quantification. TCRdb itself ran the PCR reads through MiXCR, one entry per CDR3 protein. The sample carries hundreds of thousands of distinct CDR3 sequences, about 25% recorded once. The sample consisted of naive CD8+ T cells from blood, with Jurkat cell RNA spiked in. Subset noted: FACS-sorted CD8+CD4-CCR7+CD45RA+ naive T cells. These receptors came from a human donor in good health. Some libraries in this study had Jurkat cell RNA spiked in.

Many counts were recorded for this clonotype. V usage is TRBV20-1 and J usage is TRBJ2-7; D is perhaps TRBD2 (6 bases). The CDR3 has 13 residues. V was trimmed by 5 bases and J by 5 bases, leaving 16 bases between them. Per the germline V gene, CDR1 is DFQATT and CDR2 is SNEGSKA (reference sequence). In DNA, the CDR3 is TGCAGTGCTCCTGAGGACGGGAGTGACGAGCAGTACTTC. This translates into CSAPEDGSDEQYF.

Turning to this clonotype: The junction and the germline gene differ at one end; a read error may be behind it. The chain employs TRBV4-2 and TRBJ1-5; D is unclear. Germline CDR1 reads LGHNA; CDR2 reads YNFKEQ. The length of the CDR3 is 14 residues. The CDR3 loop is CASSQDRFAQPQQF. The CDR3, as DNA: TGTGCCAGCAGCCAAGACAGGTTTGCTCAGCCGCAGCAGTTT.

This clonotype appeared a few times. The chain employs TRBV12-3 or TRBV12-4 and TRBJ2-1; a possible D gene is TRBD1 (6 bases). Trimming pared 3 bases from V and 10 bases from J, leaving 19 bases between. The CDR3 has 15 residues. The chain's CDR3 is CASSFGRAVGQEQFF. In DNA form, the CDR3 reads TGTGCCAGCAGTTTTGGGAGAGCAGTCGGACAGGAGCAGTTCTTC.

Points on this clonotype: A single base separates this from a much larger clone, so it may be a read error. The chain links TRBV29-1 to TRBJ2-7; D may be TRBD1 or TRBD2 (5 bases each). CDR1 is SQVTM, CDR2 ANQGSEA, per germline. This CDR3 comprises 11 residues. The CDR3 spells CSAEGYHEHYF. The CDR3 bases are TGCAGCGCCGAGGGGTACCACGAGCACTACTTC.

This clonotype showed up just a few times. This chain joins TRBV27 and TRBJ2-7; no clear D gene. Per germline, CDR1 MNHEY and CDR2 SMNVEV (reference sequence). Trimming removed 2 bases at V and 5 bases at J, with 13 bases between. This CDR3 has 14 amino acids. This chain's CDR3 is CASSLAGFNHEQYF. DNA of the CDR3: TGTGCCAGCAGTTTAGCCGGTTTTAACCACGAGCAGTACTTC.

At least ten counts were recorded for this clonotype. The rearrangement links TRBV7-6 to TRBJ2-5; TRBD1 matches 7 bases. The CDR3 length is 13 residues. J gave up 5 bases and V 5 bases, and 5 bases lay outside the gene matches. Germline V CDR1 and CDR2: SGHVS, FNYEAQ. CDR3 in amino acids: CASSQTGFETQYF. CDR3 DNA: TGTGCCAGCAGCCAGACAGGGTTCGAGACCCAGTACTTC.

On this clonotype: It may be a read error: a sequence one base away is much more abundant. The genes are TRBV12-3 or TRBV12-4 and TRBJ2-5; D is undetermined. The V end was cut by 6 bases, the J end by 3 bases, with 11 bases between. The CDR3 spans 13 residues. CDR3: CASSAVAEETQYF. CDR3 nucleotide sequence: TGTGCCAGCAGCGCTGTGGCGGAAGAGACCCAGTACTTC.

This clonotype was counted between two and nine times. The chain employs TRBV7-6 and TRBJ2-2; D is ambiguous. Trimming pared 5 bases from V and 7 bases from J, leaving 11 bases between. This CDR3 is 13 amino acids long. Germline V gene sequence: CDR1 SGHVS, CDR2 FNYEAQ. The CDR3 nucleotides are TGTGCCAGCAGCCGAGATTGGGGCGGGGAGCTGTTTTTT. Translation: CASSRDWGGELFF.

V and J are TRBV27 and TRBJ1-1; D unclear. V was cut by 3 bases and J by 4 bases, with 12 bases left in between. The CDR3 spans 14 residues. Germline CDR1 is MNHEY and CDR2 is SMNVEV (reference sequence). DNA for the CDR3: TGTGCCAGCAGTTTTTCCCCGGAGGGCACTGAAGCTTTCTTT. Its translation: CASSFSPEGTEAFF.

In this sample, this clonotype turned up a few times. This rearrangement joins TRBV6-6 to TRBJ1-1; D call uncertain. From germline, CDR1 is MNHNY and CDR2 SVGAGI (reference sequence). The CDR3 has 12 residues. The V gene lost 8 bases and the J gene lost 8 bases, with 15 bases spanning the gap. In DNA, the CDR3 is TGTGCCAGCGGCCCGGAGGTGTTAGAAGCTTTCTTT. It encodes CASGPEVLEAFF.

Only a few counts were recorded for this clonotype. The V call is TRBV28, the J call TRBJ2-5; 15 nucleotides align to TRBD2. The germline V gene has CDR1 MDHEN and CDR2 SYDVKM. V gave up 2 bases and J gave up 1 base; unmatched junction bases: 11. This CDR3 spans 20 amino acids. CDR3 in DNA: TGTGCCAGCAGTTTACCGGGGACTAGCGGGAGGAGAAGCCCCCAAGAGACCCAGTACTTC. Its translation: CASSLPGTSGRRSPQETQYF.

A few counts support this clonotype. An end of the junction does not agree with germline; a read error may underlie this. J is TRBJ2-1 and V is TRBV3-1, with 9 bases fitting TRBD2. This CDR3 is built from 17 residues. Germline V gives CDR1 LGHDT, CDR2 YNNKEL (reference sequence). The CDR3 region has the DNA TGTGCCAGCAGCCAAGATGTTGGTAGCGGGAGATATAATGAGCAGCTCTTC. This translates into CASSQDVGSGRYNEQLF.

This clonotype was observed at least ten times. This chain uses TRBV20-1 with TRBJ2-5; a weak D match, TRBD1 (6 bases). Trimming took 5 bases from V and 2 from J, leaving 12 bases between them. CDR3 length equals 13 residues. The germline V gene has CDR1 DFQATT and CDR2 SNEGSKA (reference sequence). The CDR3 protein is CSAPDRTQETQYF. The CDR3 DNA follows: TGCAGTGCTCCCGACAGGACTCAAGAGACCCAGTACTTC.

This clonotype was detected many times. This chain links TRBV6-5 with TRBJ2-6, with D possibly being TRBD1 (6 bases). The V end was cut by 6 bases, the J end by 0 bases, with 15 bases between. The CDR3 is 17 amino acids. Per the germline V gene, CDR1 is MNHEY and CDR2 is SVGAGI. The CDR3: CASRFGQYFSGANVLTF. CDR3 DNA sequence: TGTGCCAGCAGGTTTGGACAGTATTTCTCTGGGGCCAACGTCCTGACTTTC.

Ten or more counts support this clonotype. The V gene is TRBV6-5, the J gene TRBJ2-7, with 12 bases matching TRBD1. CDR1 MNHEY and CDR2 SVGAGI come from the germline V gene. This CDR3 is built from 13 residues. The V gene end was trimmed by 6 bases and the J gene end by 13 bases; junction bases not matched to a gene: 10. The DNA of the CDR3 is TGTGCCAGCAGCCCGGGACAGGGGGCCACGACTTACTTC. Its protein is CASSPGQGATTYF.